This is a list of T cell receptor beta chains from one sample in a study of cytomegalovirus exposure and HLA in healthy donors. Data came from immunoSEQ multiplex PCR; TCRdb stores just in-frame clones and leaves some out. The sample lists around 170,000 clones, 78% occurring once. The sequenced material came from PBMCs. These receptors all stem from a male donor in good health and CMV-seronegative. Both conserved end residues are part of each CDR3. A D gene is named only where the DNA matches it firmly. Size is stated for part of the rows, as once, few or many counts, or as a class when the clone is expanded.

d_gene: .
abundance: .
v_gene: TRBV11-2
j_gene: TRBJ2-3
CDR3aa: CASSLVRVTDTQYF
CDR3nt: TGTGCCAGCAGCTTAGTGAGAGTAACAGATACGCAGTATTTT

d_gene: .
abundance: .
v_gene: TRBV15
j_gene: TRBJ2-7
CDR3aa: CATSAADSYEQYF
CDR3nt: TGTGCCACCAGCGCTGCCGACTCTTACGAGCAGTACTTC

d_gene: .
abundance: .
v_gene: TRBV19
j_gene: TRBJ2-5
CDR3aa: CASSIGRIGGVSAETQYF
CDR3nt: TGTGCCAGTAGTATAGGTCGTATAGGAGGCGTCTCGGCGGAGACCCAGTACTTC

d_gene: .
abundance: .
v_gene: TRBV6-5
j_gene: TRBJ1-6
CDR3aa: CASTTMGDSPLHF
CDR3nt: TGTGCCAGCACCACCATGGGAGATTCACCCCTCCACTTT

d_gene: TRBD2
abundance: .
v_gene: TRBV11-2
j_gene: TRBJ2-3
CDR3aa: CASSDAGAQADTQYF
CDR3nt: TGTGCCAGCAGTGATGCGGGAGCTCAGGCAGATACGCAGTATTTT

d_gene: TRBD2
abundance: .
v_gene: TRBV19
j_gene: TRBJ2-2
CDR3aa: CASSIDLGGSYPGELFF
CDR3nt: TGTGCCAGTAGTATAGATCTTGGCGGGAGTTACCCCGGGGAGCTGTTTTTT

d_gene: TRBD1
abundance: few
v_gene: TRBV5-4
j_gene: TRBJ1-2
CDR3aa: CASRDGTATNYGYTF
CDR3nt: TGTGCCAGCAGGGACGGGACAGCTACTAACTATGGCTACACCTTC

d_gene: .
abundance: .
v_gene: TRBV7-9
j_gene: TRBJ2-6
CDR3aa: CASSLLQTGAGANVLTF
CDR3nt: TGTGCCAGCAGCTTACTTCAGACAGGAGCTGGGGCCAACGTCCTGACTTTC

d_gene: .
abundance: .
v_gene: TRBV6-5
j_gene: TRBJ2-5
CDR3aa: CASSYGRGLGETQYF
CDR3nt: TGTGCCAGCAGTTACGGGCGGGGGCTCGGAGAGACCCAGTACTTC

d_gene: TRBD1
abundance: .
v_gene: TRBV29-1
j_gene: TRBJ2-3
CDR3aa: CSSLGQGASDTQYF
CDR3nt: TGCAGCTCACTGGGACAGGGGGCTTCAGATACGCAGTATTTT

d_gene: TRBD1
abundance: .
v_gene: TRBV19
j_gene: TRBJ1-1
CDR3aa: CASTLLGQTEAFF
CDR3nt: TGTGCCAGTACTCTTCTGGGACAGACTGAAGCTTTCTTT

d_gene: .
abundance: .
v_gene: TRBV11-1
j_gene: TRBJ1-1
CDR3aa: CASSFTTGNTEAFF
CDR3nt: TGTGCCAGCAGCTTTACGACAGGGAACACTGAAGCTTTCTTT

d_gene: TRBD1
abundance: once
v_gene: TRBV5-4
j_gene: TRBJ2-3
CDR3aa: CAVSLASEGAYTQYF
CDR3nt: TGTGCCGTATCCTTAGCGTCAGAGGGGGCATATACGCAGTATTTT

d_gene: .
abundance: .
v_gene: TRBV4-1
j_gene: TRBJ2-5
CDR3aa: CASSQQGFEETQYF
CDR3nt: TGCGCCAGCAGCCAACAGGGTTTTGAGGAGACCCAGTACTTC

d_gene: TRBD1
abundance: .
v_gene: TRBV6-6
j_gene: TRBJ1-5
CDR3aa: CASSRRDRVRNQPQHF
CDR3nt: TGTGCCAGCAGTCGCCGGGACAGGGTGCGCAATCAGCCCCAGCATTTT

d_gene: TRBD2
abundance: once
v_gene: TRBV13
j_gene: TRBJ2-7
CDR3aa: CASSLASGGTSSYEQYF
CDR3nt: TGTGCCAGCAGCTTAGCTAGCGGGGGAACGAGCTCCTACGAGCAGTACTTC

d_gene: .
abundance: once
v_gene: TRBV20-1
j_gene: TRBJ1-2
CDR3aa: CSAAANYGYTF
CDR3nt: TGCAGTGCTGCGGCTAACTATGGCTACACCTTC

d_gene: TRBD1
abundance: .
v_gene: TRBV28
j_gene: TRBJ1-4
CDR3aa: CASSSGGPNEKLFF
CDR3nt: TGTGCCAGCAGTTCAGGGGGTCCAAATGAAAAACTGTTTTTT

d_gene: .
abundance: once
v_gene: TRBV7-8
j_gene: TRBJ2-7
CDR3aa: CASSASGNDEQYF
CDR3nt: TGTGCCAGCAGCGCCTCAGGGAACGACGAGCAGTACTTC

d_gene: .
abundance: .
v_gene: TRBV7-9
j_gene: TRBJ2-7
CDR3aa: CASSLGEALYEQYF
CDR3nt: TGTGCCAGCAGCTTAGGGGAGGCCCTCTACGAGCAGTACTTC

d_gene: TRBD1
abundance: once
v_gene: TRBV29-1
j_gene: TRBJ1-1
CDR3aa: CSVGTGGTEAFF
CDR3nt: TGCAGCGTTGGCACAGGGGGCACTGAAGCTTTCTTT

d_gene: .
abundance: few
v_gene: TRBV19
j_gene: TRBJ2-2
CDR3aa: CASLKEGIGELFF
CDR3nt: TGTGCCAGCCTTAAGGAGGGGATCGGGGAGCTGTTTTTT

d_gene: .
abundance: .
v_gene: TRBV29-1
j_gene: TRBJ1-2
CDR3aa: CSVAPTGIYGYTF
CDR3nt: TGCAGCGTTGCCCCTACAGGGATCTATGGCTACACCTTC

d_gene: .
abundance: .
v_gene: TRBV27
j_gene: TRBJ2-3
CDR3aa: CASSGGLTDTQYF
CDR3nt: TGTGCCAGCAGCGGGGGACTCACAGATACGCAGTATTTT

d_gene: TRBD2
abundance: .
v_gene: TRBV7-2
j_gene: TRBJ2-7
CDR3aa: CASSLSSGTHEQYF
CDR3nt: TGTGCCAGCAGTTTATCTAGCGGGACACACGAGCAGTACTTC

d_gene: TRBD1
abundance: .
v_gene: TRBV18
j_gene: TRBJ1-5
CDR3aa: CASSTSGQGAQPQHF
CDR3nt: TGTGCCAGCTCGACCTCCGGACAGGGGGCACAGCCCCAGCATTTT

d_gene: TRBD1
abundance: .
v_gene: TRBV7-6
j_gene: TRBJ2-1
CDR3aa: CASSPDRASYNEQFF
CDR3nt: TGTGCCAGCAGCCCCGACAGGGCTTCCTACAATGAGCAGTTCTTC